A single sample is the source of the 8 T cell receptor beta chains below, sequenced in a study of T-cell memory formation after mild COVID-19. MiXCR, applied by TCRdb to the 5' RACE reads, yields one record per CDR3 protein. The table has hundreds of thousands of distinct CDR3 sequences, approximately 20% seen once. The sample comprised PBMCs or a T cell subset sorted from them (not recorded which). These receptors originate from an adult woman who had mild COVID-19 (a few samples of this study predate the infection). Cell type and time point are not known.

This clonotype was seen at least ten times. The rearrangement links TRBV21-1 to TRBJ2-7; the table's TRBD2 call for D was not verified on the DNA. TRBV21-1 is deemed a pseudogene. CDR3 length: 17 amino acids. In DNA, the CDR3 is TGTGCCAGCAGCAAAGAACAGGCGGGGGGGCCTTACGACGAGCAGTACTTC. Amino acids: CASSKEQAGGPYDEQYF.

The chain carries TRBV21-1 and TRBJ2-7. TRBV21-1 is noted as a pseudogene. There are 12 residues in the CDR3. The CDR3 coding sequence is TGTGCCAGCAGCAAAGAAGTCAACGAGCAGTACTTC. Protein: CASSKEVNEQYF.

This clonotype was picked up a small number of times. For the CDR3, the DNA is TGTGCCACCAGTGTTCAAGGCAACTACAATGAGCAGTTCTTC. The encoded protein is CATSVQGNYNEQFF. The J gene is TRBJ2-1, the V gene TRBV24-1, with D hard to call. The V end was cut by 5 bases, the J end by 3 bases, with 10 bases between. Germline V gene lookup returns CDR1 KGHDR and CDR2 SFDVKD. The CDR3 totals 14 residues.

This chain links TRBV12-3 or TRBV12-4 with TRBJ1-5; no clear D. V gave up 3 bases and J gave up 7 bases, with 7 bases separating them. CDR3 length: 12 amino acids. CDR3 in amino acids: CASSFSRQPQHF. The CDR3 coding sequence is TGTGCCAGCAGTTTCAGTCGGCAGCCCCAGCATTTT.

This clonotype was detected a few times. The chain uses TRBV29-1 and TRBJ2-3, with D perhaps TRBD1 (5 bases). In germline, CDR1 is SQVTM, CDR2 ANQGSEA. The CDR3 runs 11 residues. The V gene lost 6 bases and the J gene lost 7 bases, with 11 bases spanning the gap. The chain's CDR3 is CSVRQRNTQYF. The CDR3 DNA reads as TGCAGCGTCCGACAGAGAAATACGCAGTATTTT.

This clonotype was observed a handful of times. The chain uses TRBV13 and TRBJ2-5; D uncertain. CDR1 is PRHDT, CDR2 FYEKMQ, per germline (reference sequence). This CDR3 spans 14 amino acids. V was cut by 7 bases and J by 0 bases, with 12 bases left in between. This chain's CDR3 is CASNRKGNQETQYF. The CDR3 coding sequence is TGTGCCAGCAACCGTAAGGGCAACCAAGAGACCCAGTACTTC.

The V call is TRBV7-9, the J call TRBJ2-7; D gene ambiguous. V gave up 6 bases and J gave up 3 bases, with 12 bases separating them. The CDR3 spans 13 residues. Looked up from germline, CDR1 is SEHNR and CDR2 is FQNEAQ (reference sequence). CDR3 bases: TGTGCCAGCAGTCGAGGTCCTGACTACGAGCAGTACTTC. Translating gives CASSRGPDYEQYF.

CDR3 region: CASSDLAVSSYEQYF. The CDR3 DNA reads TGTGCCAGCAGTGACCTAGCGGTAAGCTCCTACGAGCAGTACTTC. The gene calls are TRBV6-2 or TRBV6-3 and TRBJ2-7, with TRBD2 matching over 7 bases. The CDR3 is made up of 15 amino acids. Germline assignment: CDR1 MNHEY and CDR2 SVGEGT. The J segment lost 0 bases and the V segment lost 5 bases, leaving 7 bases of the junction unmatched.